What follows describes a single TCR beta chain. This entry belongs to a study of cytomegalovirus exposure and HLA in healthy donors. Trimming cost V 7 bases and J 1 base, with 11 bases left between them. CDR1 is MDHEN and CDR2 is SYDVKM in the germline V gene. This CDR3 region has 14 residues. The PCR was carried out with 60 Vbeta primers and 13 Jbeta primers. Data came from immunoSEQ multiplex PCR; TCRdb stores just in-frame clones and leaves some out. The sample lists 150,000 to 200,000 clones; 70% to 80% were seen once. All the people who gave samples were healthy bone marrow donors. The sequence was collected from a woman aged 50 to 65 in good health and CMV-seronegative. The gene calls are TRBV28 and TRBJ1-5, with D unclear. Sequenced: PBMCs. CDR3: CASKNTESNQPQHF. As DNA, the CDR3 is TGTGCCAGCAAAAACACCGAAAGCAATCAGCCCCAGCATTTT.